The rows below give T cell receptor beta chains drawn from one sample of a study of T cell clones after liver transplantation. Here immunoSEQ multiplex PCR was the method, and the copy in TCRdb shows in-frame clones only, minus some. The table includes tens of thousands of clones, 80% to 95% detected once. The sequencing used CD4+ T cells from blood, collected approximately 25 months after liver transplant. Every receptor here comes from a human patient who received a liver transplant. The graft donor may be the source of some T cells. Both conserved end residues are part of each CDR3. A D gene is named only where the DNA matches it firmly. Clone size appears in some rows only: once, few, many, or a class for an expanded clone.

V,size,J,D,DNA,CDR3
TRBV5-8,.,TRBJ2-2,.,TGTGCCAGCAGCTCCGATACGAACACCGGGGAGCTGTTTTTT,CASSSDTNTGELFF
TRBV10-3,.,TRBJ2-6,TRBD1,TGTGCCACCTCCCGGCGGGCCAGGGGGACCTCTGGGGCCAACGTCCTGACTTTC,CATSRRARGTSGANVLTF
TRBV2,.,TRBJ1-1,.,TGTGCCAGCAGCGCAGGGATGAACACTGAAGCTTTCTTT,CASSAGMNTEAFF
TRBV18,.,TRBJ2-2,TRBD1,TGTGCCAGCTCACCGAGACAGGGGATCGGGGAGCTGTTTTTT,CASSPRQGIGELFF
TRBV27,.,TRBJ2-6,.,TGTGCCAGCAGTTCCGGAGGCTCTGGGGCCAACGTCCTGACTTTC,CASSSGGSGANVLTF
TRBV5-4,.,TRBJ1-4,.,TGTGCCAGCAGCCCCGAGGCAACAGCAACTAATGAAAAACTGTTTTTT,CASSPEATATNEKLFF
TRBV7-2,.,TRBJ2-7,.,TGTGCCAGCAGCTTGGAGCGGGTCAGTACCTACGAGCAGTACTTC,CASSLERVSTYEQYF
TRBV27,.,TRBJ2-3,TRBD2,TGTGCCAGCACTCCTGGCGGGAGAGCCGATACGCAGTATTTT,CASTPGGRADTQYF
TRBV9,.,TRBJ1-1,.,TGTGCCAGCAGCCGGGGGGGAGTGTCTCTCACAGTCGCTGAAGCTTTCTTT,CASSRGGVSLTVAEAFF
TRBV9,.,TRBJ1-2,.,TGTGCCAGCAGCGCCGCCCAGACAGGCCAGGGCGGCTACACCTTC,CASSAAQTGQGGYTF
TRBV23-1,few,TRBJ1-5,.,TGCGCCCAAGAAGGGGGCAATCAGCCCCAGCATTTT,CAQEGGNQPQHF
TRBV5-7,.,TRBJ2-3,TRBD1,TGTGCCAGCAGTCACAGGGGCCCTAGCACAGATACGCAGTATTTT,CASSHRGPSTDTQYF
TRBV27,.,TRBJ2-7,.,TGTGCCAGCAGTTTTAACTGGGATTCCTACGAGCAGTACTTC,CASSFNWDSYEQYF